This TCR beta chain was obtained from a study of CD8 T cells in Susac syndrome. CD8+ and CD4+ blood T cells underwent TCR beta sequencing. With random hexamers, 0.5 to 1 ug RNA was reverse transcribed. One entry per CDR3 protein, called by TCRdb with MiXCR from the immunoSEQ multiplex PCR reads. The table shows around 200,000 distinct CDR3 sequences, with more than 90% occurring only once. Trimming took 5 bases from V and 5 from J, leaving 9 bases between them. Per germline, CDR1 SGHNT and CDR2 YENEEA. The CDR3 consists of 12 residues. Sequences were obtained from CD4+ T cells from PBMCs. The receptor was derived from a human donor with multiple sclerosis. This chain uses TRBV11-3 with TRBJ1-1, with D uncertain. The CDR3 is CASSQRRTEAFF. The CDR3 nucleotides read TGTGCCAGCAGCCAAAGAAGAACTGAAGCTTTCTTT.